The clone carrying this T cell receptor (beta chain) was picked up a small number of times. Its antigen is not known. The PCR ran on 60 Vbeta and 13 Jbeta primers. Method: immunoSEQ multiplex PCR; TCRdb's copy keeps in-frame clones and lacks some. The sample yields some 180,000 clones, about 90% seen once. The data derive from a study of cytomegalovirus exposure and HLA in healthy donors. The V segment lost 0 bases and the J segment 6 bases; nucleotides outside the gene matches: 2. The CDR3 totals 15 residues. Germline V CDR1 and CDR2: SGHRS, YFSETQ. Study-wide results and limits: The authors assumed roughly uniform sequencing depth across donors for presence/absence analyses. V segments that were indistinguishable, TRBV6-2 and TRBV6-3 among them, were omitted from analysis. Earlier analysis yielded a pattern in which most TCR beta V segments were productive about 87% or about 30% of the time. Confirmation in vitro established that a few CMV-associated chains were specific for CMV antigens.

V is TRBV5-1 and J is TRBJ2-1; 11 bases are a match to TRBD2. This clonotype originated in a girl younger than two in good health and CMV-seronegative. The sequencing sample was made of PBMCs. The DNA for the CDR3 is TGCGCCAGCAGCTTGGCACTAGCGGGGGTCAATGAGCAGTTCTTC. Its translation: CASSLALAGVNEQFF.